This TCR beta chain was profiled in a study of T-cell memory formation after mild COVID-19. MiXCR, run by TCRdb on the 5' RACE reads, gives a single entry per CDR3 protein. This sample carries about 600,000 distinct CDR3 sequences, approximately 21% of them seen once, and the ten largest clones take approximately 8.4%. This clonotype was observed at least ten times. With V trimmed by 6 bases and J by 0 bases, 7 bases remained unmatched. From germline, CDR1 is SQVTM and CDR2 ANQGSEA. This CDR3 is 15 amino acids long. The sequence was collected from an adult woman who had mild COVID-19 (a few samples of this study predate the infection). Cell type and time point are not known. The chain carries TRBV29-1 and TRBJ2-2, with TRBD1 matching over 7 bases. Material for sequencing was PBMCs or a T cell subset sorted from them (not recorded which). The CDR3 DNA is TGCAGCGTGACGGAGACAGGGCCGAACACCGGGGAGCTGTTTTTT. This encodes CSVTETGPNTGELFF.